These 28 T cell receptor beta chains came from one sample sequenced in a study of T cells expressing NK-cell markers. TCRdb reworked the 5' RACE reads into one entry per CDR3 protein, no DNA. The table gives 500,000 to 600,000 distinct CDR3 sequences; the top ten clones make up roughly 3.6% of it. The sequencing input was blood T cells: a sorted CD56 or NKG2C T cell subset, CD4+ or CD8+ T cells, or bulk PBMC T cells (not recorded which). All receptors derive from a man aged 18 to 29 in good health.

This rearrangement joins TRBV18 to TRBJ2-5; TCRdb outputs TRBD1, but without DNA this stays unchecked. CDR3 size: 14 residues. From germline, CDR1 is KGHSH and CDR2 LQKENI. The CDR3 sequence is CASSPQGRGETQYF.

This chain connects TRBV9 to TRBJ2-3; TCRdb indicates TRBD1, and absent DNA this call remains unverified. The germline CDR1 and CDR2 sequences are SGDLS and YYNGEE. There are 15 residues in the CDR3. CDR3 residues: CASSPPGRGTDTQYF.

The gene calls are TRBV18 and TRBJ2-5; the D gene TCRdb calls, TRBD1, cannot be checked with no DNA. This CDR3 spans 15 amino acids. Germline loops: CDR1 KGHSH, CDR2 LQKENI. The CDR3 spells CASSPGDRQRETQYF.

The rearrangement joins TRBV15 to TRBJ2-1; there is no DNA to check the TCRdb D call of TRBD2. Germline V gene sequence: CDR1 LNHNV, CDR2 YYDKDF (reference sequence). This CDR3 has 14 amino acids. The CDR3 region is CATGGREYSNEQFF.

The chain is built from TRBV5-1 and TRBJ1-1. Germline assignment: CDR1 SGHRS and CDR2 YFSETQ. This CDR3 comprises 14 residues. The CDR3 loop reads CASSLARGNTEAFF.

The gene calls are TRBV4-2 and TRBJ2-3; TCRdb returns TRBD2, unconfirmable since there is no DNA. This CDR3 has 16 residues. CDR1 is LGHNA and CDR2 is YNFKEQ in the germline V gene. This CDR3 is CASSQDLTSGSDTQYF.

The chain employs TRBV15 and TRBJ2-1; TCRdb calls TRBD2, which cannot be checked without DNA. CDR3 size: 15 residues. The V gene's germline CDR1 is LNHNV and CDR2 YYDKDF (reference sequence). This CDR3 reads CATSKAGGLGGEQFF. Filled out from reference TRBV15 and TRBJ2-1, the complete variable domain reads DAMVIQNPRYQVTQFGKPVTLSCSQTLNHNVMYWYQQKSSQAPKLLFHYYDKDFNNEADTPDNFQSRRPNTSFCFLDIRSPGLGDTAMYLCATSKAGGLGGEQFFGPGTRLTVL.

This chain uses TRBV15 with TRBJ2-3; as DNA is missing, the TRBD2 call by TCRdb cannot be tested. CDR1 is LNHNV, CDR2 YYDKDF, per germline (reference sequence). The CDR3 totals 15 residues. The CDR3 sequence: CATTRGTSGGDTQYF. The full variable domain, its missing parts supplied by reference TRBV15 and TRBJ2-3, is DAMVIQNPRYQVTQFGKPVTLSCSQTLNHNVMYWYQQKSSQAPKLLFHYYDKDFNNEADTPDNFQSRRPNTSFCFLDIRSPGLGDTAMYLCATTRGTSGGDTQYFGPGTRLTVL.

The chain has TRBV3-1 and TRBJ2-2; the D gene TCRdb calls, TRBD1, cannot be checked with no DNA. Germline assignment: CDR1 LGHDT and CDR2 YNNKEL (reference sequence). The CDR3 runs 17 residues. This CDR3 reads CASSQVLSDRNTGELFF.

This chain connects TRBV7-8 to TRBJ2-1; checking the TCRdb D call of TRBD1 is not possible without DNA. This CDR3 is 16 amino acids long. Per germline, CDR1 SGHVS and CDR2 FQNEAQ. CDR3 region: CASSSHRWSPRDEQFF.

The chain has TRBV12-5 and TRBJ2-5; TCRdb reports TRBD2, a call that lacks DNA to check it against. The CDR3 length is 15 residues. In germline, CDR1 is LGHNT, CDR2 FRNRAP. CDR3 sequence: CASAISGRTQETQYF.

This chain connects TRBV2 to TRBJ2-3; TCRdb lists TRBD1, though no DNA is available to test this call. Germline loops: CDR1 SNHLY, CDR2 FYNNEI. This CDR3 has 13 residues. The chain's CDR3 is CARGRDMSDTQYF.

The chain combines TRBV5-1 with TRBJ2-1; TCRdb's D call, TRBD2, is unchecked because there is no DNA. This CDR3 spans 15 amino acids. CDR1 is SGHRS and CDR2 is YFSETQ in the germline V gene. Here the CDR3 reads CASSLETSGFTEQFF.

The chain links TRBV29-1 to TRBJ2-5; without DNA, the TCRdb call of TRBD1 cannot be checked. Per the germline V gene, CDR1 is SQVTM and CDR2 is ANQGSEA. The CDR3 length is 14 residues. The chain's CDR3 is CSGRDSLREETQYF.

The genes are TRBV15 and TRBJ1-6; absent DNA, TCRdb's TRBD1 call cannot be checked. The CDR3 extends over 16 amino acids. Germline-derived CDR1 and CDR2 are LNHNV and YYDKDF (reference sequence). The CDR3 loop reads CATSRDPDGQNSPLHF.

The V call is TRBV4-1, the J call TRBJ2-1; with no DNA, the TCRdb D assignment of TRBD1 cannot be verified. This CDR3 spans 15 amino acids. Germline loops: CDR1 MGHRA, CDR2 YSYEKL. The CDR3: CASSQDERTDQGQFF.

V gene TRBV2 combines with J gene TRBJ2-7; without DNA, the TCRdb call of TRBD1 cannot be checked. The CDR3 loop spans 13 amino acids. Germline CDR1 and CDR2: SNHLY and FYNNEI. The CDR3 spells CASIGTGFPEQYF. Full variable domain (rest looked up from reference TRBV2 and TRBJ2-7): EPEVTQTPSHQVTQMGQEVILRCVPISNHLYFYWYRQILGQKVEFLVSFYNNEISEKSEIFDDQFSVERPDGSNFTLKIRSTKLEDSAMYFCASIGTGFPEQYFGPGTRLTVT.

The chain joins TRBV27 to TRBJ1-6; TCRdb calls TRBD1, which cannot be checked without DNA. This CDR3 has 14 residues. Germline CDR1 reads MNHEY; CDR2 reads SMNVEV (reference sequence). The CDR3 is CASRQQGYNSPLHF.

The chain is built from TRBV2 and TRBJ2-4. CDR3 length: 18 amino acids. Germline V lookup: CDR1 SNHLY, CDR2 FYNNEI. The CDR3 loop is CASSDRSQAYAAKNIQYF.

The chain has TRBV29-1 and TRBJ2-3; TCRdb returns TRBD2, unconfirmable since there is no DNA. Per germline, CDR1 SQVTM and CDR2 ANQGSEA. The CDR3 loop spans 14 amino acids. CDR3 protein: CSAGLAGSLGTQYF.

This CDR3 reads CASSFRSKSTDTQYF. The V and J genes are TRBV7-9 and TRBJ2-3. Germline CDR1 SEHNR, CDR2 FQNEAQ (reference sequence). This CDR3 is built from 15 residues.

The chain uses TRBV20-1 and TRBJ2-7; TCRdb indicates TRBD1, and absent DNA this call remains unverified. Germline-derived CDR1 and CDR2 are DFQATT and SNEGSKA (reference sequence). There are 13 residues in the CDR3. CDR3 loop: CSARGQATYEQYF.

The V and J genes are TRBV6-1 and TRBJ2-5; TCRdb selects TRBD1, and the lack of DNA leaves this call unchecked. The CDR3 sequence is 13 residues long. Per the germline V gene, CDR1 is MNHNS and CDR2 is SASEGT. CDR3 residues: CALGGQGMETQYF.

The chain links TRBV14 to TRBJ2-1; TCRdb's assignment of TRBD2 cannot be checked, as there is no DNA. Germline CDR1 SGHDN, CDR2 FVKESK. This CDR3 is built from 15 residues. CDR3 loop: CASSHVGDLNNEQFF.

The chain couples TRBV5-6 to TRBJ2-5; there is no DNA to check the TCRdb D call of TRBD1. CDR3 size: 15 residues. Germline V gene lookup returns CDR1 SGHDT and CDR2 YYEEEE. The CDR3 sequence: CASSWVGRGGETQYF.

This sequence joins TRBV9 and TRBJ1-6. The CDR3 spans 15 residues. Germline V gene lookup returns CDR1 SGDLS and CDR2 YYNGEE. CDR3 sequence: CASSVTGQNNSPLHF.

The chain joins TRBV20-1 to TRBJ2-1; TCRdb designates TRBD1, a call that cannot be tested without DNA. The CDR3 has 16 amino acids. The germline CDR1 and CDR2 sequences are DFQATT and SNEGSKA (reference sequence). The CDR3 here is CSAQGTGTVESGEQFF.

This sequence joins TRBV3-1 and TRBJ2-7; TCRdb calls TRBD1, which cannot be checked without DNA. The CDR3 has 16 residues. Germline V CDR1 and CDR2: LGHDT, YNNKEL (reference sequence). The CDR3 here is CASSHQGGRLANEQYF.